This T cell receptor beta chain was identified during a study of blood T cell repertoires in COVID-19. Study in general: The United States, Italy and Spain provided the acute and convalescent COVID-19 samples. PBMCs, B-cell-depleted T cells, or T cells provided the cDNA or gDNA that made up the material.

How the authors handled the data: Scientists estimated how many nucleated cells there were by amplifying reference gene primers. Libraries were prepared by immunoSEQ multiplex PCR; TCRdb keeps only in-frame clonotypes and omits some of them. V, J and clone size derive from that table, while D and trimming were established from the DNA sequence. Among some 190,000 clones listed, around nine tenths were seen once. This CDR3 has 15 residues. V lost 5 bases and J 5 bases, leaving 19 bases between the germline ends. CDR1 SEHNR and CDR2 FQNEAQ come from the germline V gene (reference sequence). The receptor was isolated from a young man with active or convalescent COVID-19. The rearrangement joins TRBV7-9 to TRBJ2-7; tentatively, D is TRBD2 (7 bases). Sequenced material: peripheral blood. CDR3 DNA: TGTGCCAGCAGCCTAGAAAGGGGGGGCCGAGACGAGCAGTACTTC. It yields the protein CASSLERGGRDEQYF.